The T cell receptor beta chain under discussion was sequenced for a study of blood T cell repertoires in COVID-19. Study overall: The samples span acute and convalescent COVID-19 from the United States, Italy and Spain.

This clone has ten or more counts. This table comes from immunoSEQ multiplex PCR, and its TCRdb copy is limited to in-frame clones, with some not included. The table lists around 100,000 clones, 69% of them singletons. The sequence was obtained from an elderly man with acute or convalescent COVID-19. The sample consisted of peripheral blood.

The CDR3 reads CASSLVAGLTRGHTDTQYF. The CDR3 coding sequence is TGTGCCAGCAGCTTAGTAGCTGGACTGACTAGGGGGCACACAGATACGCAGTATTTT. The V call is TRBV11-2, the J call TRBJ2-3; weak D call: TRBD1 (7 bases). Trimming removed 1 base at V and 2 bases at J, with 22 bases between. CDR3 size: 19 residues. Germline V gene lookup returns CDR1 SGHAT and CDR2 FQNNGV.